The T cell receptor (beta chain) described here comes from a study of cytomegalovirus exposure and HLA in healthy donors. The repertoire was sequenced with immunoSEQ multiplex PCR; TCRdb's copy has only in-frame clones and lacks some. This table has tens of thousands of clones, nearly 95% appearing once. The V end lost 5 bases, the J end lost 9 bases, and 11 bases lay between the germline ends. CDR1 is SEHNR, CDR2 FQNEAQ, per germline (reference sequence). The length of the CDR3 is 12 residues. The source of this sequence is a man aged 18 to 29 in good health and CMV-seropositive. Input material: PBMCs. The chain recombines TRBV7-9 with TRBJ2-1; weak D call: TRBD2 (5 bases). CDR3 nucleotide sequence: TGTGCCAGCAGCCCGGGAACCCTTGAGCAGTTCTTC. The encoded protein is CASSPGTLEQFF.